This T cell receptor (beta chain) appears in the sequencing data of a study of blood T cell repertoires in COVID-19. V gave up 2 bases and J gave up 1 base, with 11 bases separating them. Germline CDR1 GTSNPN, CDR2 SVGIG (reference sequence). This CDR3 spans 14 amino acids. The method was immunoSEQ multiplex PCR; TCRdb's version includes in-frame clones alone and lacks a portion of them. This sample has 300,000 to 400,000 clones, with 90% found just once. The sample was peripheral blood. The J gene is TRBJ1-1, the V gene TRBV30; D might be TRBD1 (5 bases). The sequence derives from a woman in her thirties with COVID-19, enrolled during active disease. The CDR3 region is CAWSKSRENTEAFF. As DNA, the CDR3 is TGTGCCTGGAGTAAGTCCAGGGAGAACACTGAAGCTTTCTTT.